This is a list of T cell receptor beta chains from one sample in a study of T cell changes during pregnancy in multiple sclerosis. Using immunoSEQ multiplex PCR, the repertoire was profiled, and TCRdb retains in-frame clones only, with some absent. Here the sample spans 56,000 or so clones, around nine tenths being singletons. This sample comprised peripheral blood, obtained in the first trimester of pregnancy. Receptor source: a female donor in good health, enrolled as a control in a pregnancy study. The CDR3 runs from the conserved cysteine through the conserved F or W. Fields, in order: D gene, J gene, CDR3 length, V gene, clone size, CDR3 protein, CDR3 DNA. D genes are given only for firm matches. Some rows mark clone size as missing; the rest say once, few, many or name a class of expanded clone.

- TRBJ2-7 15 TRBV7-2 - CASSLEAGLLGEQYF TGTGCCAGCAGCTTAGAAGCAGGGTTACTGGGAGAGCAGTACTTC
- TRBJ1-1 14 TRBV2 - CASSDGIMNTEAFF TGTGCCAGCAGTGACGGGATAATGAACACTGAAGCTTTCTTT
- TRBJ2-3 17 TRBV28 once CASSLWSAAAGADTQYF TGTGCCAGCAGTTTATGGTCGGCGGCGGCCGGGGCAGATACGCAGTATTTT
- TRBJ2-1 13 TRBV30 - CAWSTDTYNEQFF TGTGCCTGGTCAACAGACACCTACAATGAGCAGTTCTTC
TRBD2 TRBJ2-5 18 TRBV4-1 - CASSQDSSGGSRLETQYF TGCGCCAGCAGCCAAGATTCTAGCGGGGGGTCGAGACTGGAGACCCAGTACTTC
- TRBJ1-1 13 TRBV2 few CASSGSLNTEAFF TGTGCCAGCAGTGGCAGTTTGAACACTGAAGCTTTCTTT
TRBD1 TRBJ1-2 15 TRBV5-6 - CASSLQEGAYYGYTF TGTGCCAGCAGTTTACAGGAGGGGGCTTACTATGGCTACACCTTC
TRBD1 TRBJ1-3 16 TRBV28 - CASSSTGQGSGNTIYF TGTGCCAGCAGTTCCACCGGACAGGGGAGTGGAAACACCATATATTTT
- TRBJ1-1 14 TRBV5-1 - CASSAELLNTEAFF TGCGCCAGCAGCGCCGAACTCCTGAACACTGAAGCTTTCTTT
- TRBJ1-1 18 TRBV19 - CASTPPGQLLGQDTEAFF TGTGCCAGCACACCACCAGGGCAGCTATTAGGTCAGGACACTGAAGCTTTCTTT
- TRBJ2-3 14 TRBV5-4 - CASSWDGQTDTQYF TGTGCCAGCAGCTGGGATGGACAGACAGATACGCAGTATTTT
- TRBJ2-2 13 TRBV15 - CATSRDLGGELFF TGTGCCACCAGCAGAGATCTCGGTGGGGAGCTGTTTTTT
- TRBJ2-5 14 TRBV27 - CASSLGVGPETQYF TGTGCCAGCAGTTTAGGGGTGGGGCCGGAGACCCAGTACTTC
TRBD1 TRBJ1-2 21 TRBV30 - CAWSVMRQGAGYPGQNYGYTF TGTGCCTGGAGTGTAATGAGACAGGGGGCCGGATACCCTGGCCAAAACTATGGCTACACCTTC
- TRBJ1-6 13 TRBV30 - CAWGQGDNSPLHF TGTGCCTGGGGACAAGGTGATAATTCACCCCTCCACTTT
- TRBJ1-2 13 TRBV7-9 - CASSEAVIYGYTF TGTGCCAGCAGCGAGGCAGTGATCTATGGCTACACCTTC
TRBD2 TRBJ2-1 12 TRBV5-1 - CASSDTSGSTFF TGCGCCAGCAGCGATACTAGCGGGAGTACGTTCTTC
- TRBJ1-1 13 TRBV19 - CASRPRGNTEAFF TGTGCCAGTAGGCCAAGGGGAAACACTGAAGCTTTCTTT
TRBD2 TRBJ2-5 15 TRBV6-5 - CASSYGGEVGETQYF TGTGCCAGCAGTTACGGGGGGGAGGTCGGGGAGACCCAGTACTTC
- TRBJ2-7 15 TRBV11-2 - CASSLEARETYEQYF TGTGCCAGCAGCTTAGAAGCCCGGGAGACCTACGAGCAGTACTTC
TRBD1 TRBJ1-6 15 TRBV6-5 - CASSGRQGINSPLHF TGTGCCAGCAGTGGTCGACAGGGAATAAATTCACCCCTCCACTTT
- TRBJ2-5 14 TRBV5-1 - CASSLGTGGETQYF TGCGCCAGCAGCTTGGGTACTGGAGGAGAGACCCAGTACTTC
TRBD2 TRBJ2-7 17 TRBV6-1 - CASSEFMGFGLDYEQYF TGTGCCAGCAGTGAATTCATGGGTTTTGGACTAGACTACGAGCAGTACTTC
- TRBJ2-1 12 TRBV7-7 once CASSHSGNEQFF TGTGCTAGCAGCCATTCAGGCAATGAGCAGTTCTTC
- TRBJ2-5 21 TRBV28 - CASSSKIISLPTRISPETQYF TGTGCCAGCAGTTCCAAAATCATTTCCCTACCTACTAGAATTAGTCCAGAGACCCAGTACTTC
TRBD2 TRBJ2-1 15 TRBV9 - CASSRSGGGYNEQFF TGTGCCAGCAGCCGTTCGGGGGGGGGTTACAATGAGCAGTTCTTC
TRBD1 TRBJ1-4 14 TRBV2 - CASSSRDRGEKLFF TGTGCCAGCTCCAGCCGGGACAGAGGTGAAAAACTGTTTTTT
TRBD1 TRBJ1-1 14 TRBV18 - CASSPQGAGTEAFF TGTGCCAGCTCACCACAGGGGGCGGGGACTGAAGCTTTCTTT
TRBD1 TRBJ2-7 14 TRBV19 - CASSMGQAIYEQYF TGTGCCAGTAGTATGGGACAGGCTATTTACGAGCAGTACTTC
TRBD1 TRBJ2-7 14 TRBV18 - CASSQTGQPYEQYF TGTGCCAGCTCACAGACGGGACAGCCCTACGAGCAGTACTTC
TRBD2 TRBJ2-1 23 TRBV18 - CASSGEHRGQNPSGRVSYNEQFF TGTGCCAGCTCGGGAGAACACAGGGGACAAAACCCTAGCGGGAGAGTCTCCTACAATGAGCAGTTCTTC
TRBD1 TRBJ2-2 15 TRBV25-1 - CASSESWTGTGELFF TGTGCCAGCAGTGAATCATGGACAGGGACCGGGGAGCTGTTTTTT
- TRBJ2-7 15 TRBV14 - CASSQIWTPWGEQYF TGTGCCAGCAGCCAAATCTGGACTCCTTGGGGCGAGCAGTACTTC
TRBD1 TRBJ2-1 21 TRBV28 - CASTLGGSWGQGPSSYNEQFF TGTGCCAGCACCCTGGGGGGATCCTGGGGACAGGGACCGAGCTCCTACAATGAGCAGTTCTTC
- TRBJ2-7 13 TRBV5-1 - CASSRPDQVEQYF TGCGCCAGCAGTCGGCCAGATCAGGTCGAGCAGTACTTC
TRBD2 TRBJ2-1 15 TRBV2 - CASRSGLAGWNEQFF TGTGCCAGCAGGTCCGGACTAGCGGGATGGAATGAGCAGTTCTTC
- TRBJ1-2 16 TRBV10-3 - CAISEVTASPAYGYTF TGTGCCATCAGTGAGGTGACAGCCTCCCCGGCCTATGGCTACACCTTC
TRBD1 TRBJ1-1 15 TRBV30 - CAWSDFDRDWTEAFF TGTGCCTGGAGTGACTTCGACAGGGACTGGACTGAAGCTTTCTTT
TRBD2 TRBJ2-2 16 TRBV7-7 - CASSPGLAGPTGELFF TGTGCTAGCAGCCCAGGACTAGCGGGGCCCACCGGGGAGCTGTTTTTT
- TRBJ2-3 13 TRBV6-5 - CASSSRREDTQYF TGTGCCAGCAGCTCCAGGCGGGAAGATACGCAGTATTTT
- TRBJ2-1 14 TRBV5-3 - CARPGVYFLNEQFF TGTGCCAGACCAGGCGTCTATTTTTTGAATGAGCAGTTCTTC
- TRBJ1-1 13 TRBV10-3 - CAISVPGASEAFF TGTGCCATCAGTGTTCCAGGGGCCTCTGAAGCTTTCTTT
- TRBJ2-7 15 TRBV27 - CASRATAETSYEQYF TGTGCCAGCAGGGCTACAGCGGAAACCTCCTACGAGCAGTACTTC
TRBD2 TRBJ2-1 15 TRBV2 - CASARLAGVGNEQFF TGTGCCAGCGCTCGACTAGCGGGAGTAGGGAATGAGCAGTTCTTC
- TRBJ2-7 13 TRBV6-5 - CASSYSRTGEQYF TGTGCCAGCAGTTACTCTCGGACGGGGGAGCAGTACTTC
TRBD2 TRBJ2-3 19 TRBV28 - CASSFRTSGKIPSTDTQYF TGTGCCAGCAGTTTTCGGACTAGCGGGAAAATTCCCAGCACAGATACGCAGTATTTT